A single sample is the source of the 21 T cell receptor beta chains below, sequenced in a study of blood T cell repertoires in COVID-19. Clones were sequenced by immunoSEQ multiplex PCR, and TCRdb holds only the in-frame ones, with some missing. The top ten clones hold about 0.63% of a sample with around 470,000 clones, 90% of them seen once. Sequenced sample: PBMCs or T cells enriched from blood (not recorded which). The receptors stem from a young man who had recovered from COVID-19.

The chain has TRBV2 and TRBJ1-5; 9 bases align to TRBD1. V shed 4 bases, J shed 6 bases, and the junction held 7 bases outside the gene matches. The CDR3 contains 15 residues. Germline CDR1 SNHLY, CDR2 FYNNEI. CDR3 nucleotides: TGTGCCAGCAGTGTGGACAGGGGTGCTGTTCAGCCCCAGCATTTT. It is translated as CASSVDRGAVQPQHF.

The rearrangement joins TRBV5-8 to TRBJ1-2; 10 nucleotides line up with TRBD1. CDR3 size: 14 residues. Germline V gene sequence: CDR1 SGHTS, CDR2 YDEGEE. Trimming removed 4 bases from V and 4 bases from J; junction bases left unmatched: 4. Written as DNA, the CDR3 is TGTGCCAGCAGCAGGGACAGGGGCCGCTATGGCTACACCTTC. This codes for CASSRDRGRYGYTF.

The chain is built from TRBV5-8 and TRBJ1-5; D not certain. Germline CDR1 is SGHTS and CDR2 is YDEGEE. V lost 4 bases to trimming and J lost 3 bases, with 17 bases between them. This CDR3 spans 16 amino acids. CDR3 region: CASSPGAGTDNQPQHF. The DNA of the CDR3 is TGTGCCAGCAGCCCCGGTGCGGGAACGGACAATCAGCCCCAGCATTTT.

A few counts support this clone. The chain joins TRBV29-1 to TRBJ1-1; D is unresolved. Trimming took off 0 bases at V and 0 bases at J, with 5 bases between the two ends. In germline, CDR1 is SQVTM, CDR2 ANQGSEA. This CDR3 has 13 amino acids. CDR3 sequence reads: CSVEDPVNTEAFF. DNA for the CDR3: TGCAGCGTTGAAGATCCAGTGAACACTGAAGCTTTCTTT.

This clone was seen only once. Here the CDR3 DNA reads TGCGCCAGCAGCTTGGCCGGCGATCCGGGCTATGGCTACACCTTC. Its translation: CASSLAGDPGYGYTF. V is TRBV5-1 and J is TRBJ1-2; D is undetermined. This CDR3 is built from 15 residues. The V gene lost 0 bases and the J gene lost 4 bases, with 13 bases spanning the gap. The germline V gene encodes CDR1 SGHRS and CDR2 YFSETQ.

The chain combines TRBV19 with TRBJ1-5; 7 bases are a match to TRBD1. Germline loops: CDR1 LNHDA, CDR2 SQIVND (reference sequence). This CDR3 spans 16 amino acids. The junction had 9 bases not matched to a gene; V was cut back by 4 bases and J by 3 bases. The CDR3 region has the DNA TGTGCCAGTAGTACCGGACAGGAGACGATCAATCAGCCCCAGCATTTT. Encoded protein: CASSTGQETINQPQHF.

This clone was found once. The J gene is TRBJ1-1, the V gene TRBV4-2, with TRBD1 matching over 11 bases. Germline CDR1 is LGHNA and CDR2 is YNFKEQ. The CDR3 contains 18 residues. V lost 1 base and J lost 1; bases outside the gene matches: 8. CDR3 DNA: TGTGCCAGCAGCCAAGTCTCCGGGACAGGGGGTCCGAACACTGAAGCTTTCTTT. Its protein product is CASSQVSGTGGPNTEAFF.

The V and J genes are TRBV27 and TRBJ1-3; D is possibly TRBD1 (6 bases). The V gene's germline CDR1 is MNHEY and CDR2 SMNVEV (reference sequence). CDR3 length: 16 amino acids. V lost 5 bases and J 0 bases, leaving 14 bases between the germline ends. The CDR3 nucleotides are TGTGCCAGCAGTCGCCTCGACAGGTCCTCTGGAAACACCATATATTTT. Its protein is CASSRLDRSSGNTIYF.

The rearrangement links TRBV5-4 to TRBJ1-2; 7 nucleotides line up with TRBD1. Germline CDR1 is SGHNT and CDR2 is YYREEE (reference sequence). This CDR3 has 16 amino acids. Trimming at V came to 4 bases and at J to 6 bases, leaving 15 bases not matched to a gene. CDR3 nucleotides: TGTGCCAGCAGCCCACCGCGTGGGACAGAGATCCATGGCTACACCTTC. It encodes CASSPPRGTEIHGYTF. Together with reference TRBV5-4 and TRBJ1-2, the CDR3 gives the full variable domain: ETGVTQSPTHLIKTRGQQVTLRCSSQSGHNTVSWYQQALGQGPQFIFQYYREEENGRGNFPPRFSGLQFPNYSSELNVNALELDDSALYLCASSPPRGTEIHGYTFGSGTRLTVV.

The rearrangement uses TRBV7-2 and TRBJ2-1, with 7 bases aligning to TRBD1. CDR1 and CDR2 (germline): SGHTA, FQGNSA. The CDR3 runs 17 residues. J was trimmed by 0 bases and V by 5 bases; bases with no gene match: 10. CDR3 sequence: CASSRTGGLSSYNEQFF. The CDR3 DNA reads TGTGCCAGCAGCAGGACAGGCGGGCTTAGCTCCTACAATGAGCAGTTCTTC.

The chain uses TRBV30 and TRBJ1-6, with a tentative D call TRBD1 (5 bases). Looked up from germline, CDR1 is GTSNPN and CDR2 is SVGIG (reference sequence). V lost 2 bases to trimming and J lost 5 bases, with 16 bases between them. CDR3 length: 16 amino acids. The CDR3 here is CAWSTPIGANNSPLHF. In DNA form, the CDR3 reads TGTGCCTGGAGTACACCCATAGGGGCAAATAATTCACCCCTCCACTTT.

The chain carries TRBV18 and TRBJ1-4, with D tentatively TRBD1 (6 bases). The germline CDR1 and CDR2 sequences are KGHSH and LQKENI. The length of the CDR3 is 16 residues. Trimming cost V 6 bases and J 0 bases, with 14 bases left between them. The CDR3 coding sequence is TGTGCCAGCTCCCCAGGGGCCGGAGCAACTAATGAAAAACTGTTTTTT. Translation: CASSPGAGATNEKLFF.

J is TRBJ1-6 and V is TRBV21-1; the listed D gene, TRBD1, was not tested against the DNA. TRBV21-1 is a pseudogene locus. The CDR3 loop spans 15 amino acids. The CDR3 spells CASSKEDILDSPLHF. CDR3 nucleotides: TGTGCCAGCAGCAAAGAGGACATTTTGGATTCACCCCTCCACTTT.

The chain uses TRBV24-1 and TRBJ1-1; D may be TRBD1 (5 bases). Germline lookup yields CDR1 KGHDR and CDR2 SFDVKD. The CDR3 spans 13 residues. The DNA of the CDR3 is TGTGTAGTAAGGCGGGGCGAGAACACTGAAGCTTTCTTT. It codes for CVVRRGENTEAFF.

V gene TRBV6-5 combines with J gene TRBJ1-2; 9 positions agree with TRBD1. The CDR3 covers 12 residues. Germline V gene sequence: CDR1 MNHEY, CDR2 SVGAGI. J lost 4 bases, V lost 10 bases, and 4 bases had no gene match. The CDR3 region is CAISTGGYGYTF. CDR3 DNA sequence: TGTGCCATTTCGACAGGGGGCTATGGCTACACCTTC.

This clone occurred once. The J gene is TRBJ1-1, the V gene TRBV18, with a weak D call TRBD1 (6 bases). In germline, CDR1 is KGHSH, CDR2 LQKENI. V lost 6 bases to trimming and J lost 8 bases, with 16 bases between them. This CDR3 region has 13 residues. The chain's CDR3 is CASSTLGAPEAFF. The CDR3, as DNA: TGTGCCAGCTCCACCTTGGGGGCCCCCGAAGCTTTCTTT. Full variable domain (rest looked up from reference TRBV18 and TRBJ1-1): NAGVMQNPRHLVRRRGQEARLRCSPMKGHSHVYWYRQLPEEGLKFMVYLQKENIIDESGMPKERFSAEFPKEGPSILRIQQVVRGDSAAYFCASSTLGAPEAFFGQGTRLTVV.

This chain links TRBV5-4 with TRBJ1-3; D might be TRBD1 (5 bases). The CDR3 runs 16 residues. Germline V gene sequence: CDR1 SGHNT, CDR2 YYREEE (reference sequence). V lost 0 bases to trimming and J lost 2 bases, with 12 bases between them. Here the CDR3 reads CASSLAGGVAGNTIYF. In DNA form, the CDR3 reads TGTGCCAGCAGCTTGGCCGGGGGGGTGGCTGGAAACACCATATATTTT.

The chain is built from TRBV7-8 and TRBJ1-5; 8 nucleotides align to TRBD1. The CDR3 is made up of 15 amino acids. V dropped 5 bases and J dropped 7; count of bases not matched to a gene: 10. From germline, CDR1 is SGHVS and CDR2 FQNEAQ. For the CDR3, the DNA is TGTGCCAGCAGCGCAACAGGGGGTACAGAGCAGCCCCAGCATTTT. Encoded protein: CASSATGGTEQPQHF.

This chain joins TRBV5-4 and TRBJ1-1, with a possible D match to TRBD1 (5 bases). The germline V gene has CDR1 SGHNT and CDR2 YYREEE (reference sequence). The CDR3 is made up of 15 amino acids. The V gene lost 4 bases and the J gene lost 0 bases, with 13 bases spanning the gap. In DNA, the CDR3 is TGTGCCAGCAGCCCCAAGGGAGGGGTGAACACTGAAGCTTTCTTT. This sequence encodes CASSPKGGVNTEAFF.

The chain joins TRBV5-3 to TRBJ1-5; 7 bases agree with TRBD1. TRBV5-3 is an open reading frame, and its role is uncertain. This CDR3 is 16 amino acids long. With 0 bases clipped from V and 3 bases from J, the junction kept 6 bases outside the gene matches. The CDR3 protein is CARSLGQGETNQPQHF. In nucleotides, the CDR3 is TGTGCCAGAAGCTTGGGGCAGGGGGAAACCAATCAGCCCCAGCATTTT.

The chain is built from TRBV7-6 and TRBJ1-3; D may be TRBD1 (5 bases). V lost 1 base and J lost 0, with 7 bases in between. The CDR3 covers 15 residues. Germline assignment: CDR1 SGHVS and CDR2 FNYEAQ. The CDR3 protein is CASSLETGSGNTIYF. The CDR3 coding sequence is TGTGCCAGCAGCTTAGAAACAGGCTCTGGAAACACCATATATTTT.